The T cell receptor (beta chain) under discussion was sequenced for a study of identical twins. Study outcomes and limitations: There was more out-of-frame TCR alpha sharing in monozygotic twins than models estimated.

In this sample, this clonotype turned up many times. Its antigen remains unknown. Germline loops: CDR1 SGDLS, CDR2 YYNGEE. The ends were cut back, 2 bases at V and 3 bases at J, with 9 bases in the middle. This CDR3 spans 13 amino acids. TCRdb fed the 5' RACE reads into MiXCR, producing one record per CDR3 protein. The sample lists some 590,000 distinct CDR3 sequences, just under 10% occurring once. These data were also reused for a study on yellow fever vaccine responses in identical twins.

The chain combines TRBV9 with TRBJ2-7; D is uncertain. The source material was PBMCs. The TCR originated in a woman aged 18 to 35 in good health. The CDR3 reads CASSVGPRYEQYF. The CDR3 coding sequence is TGTGCCAGCAGCGTCGGACCCCGCTACGAGCAGTACTTC. Together with reference TRBV9 and TRBJ2-7, the CDR3 gives the full variable domain: DSGVTQTPKHLITATGQRVTLRCSPRSGDLSVYWYQQSLDQGLQFLIQYYNGEERAKGNILERFSAQQFPDLHSELNLSSLELGDSALYFCASSVGPRYEQYFGPGTRLTVT.